The 18 T cell receptor beta chains given below trace back to one sample, sequenced in a study of STAT3 mutations in large granular lymphocyte leukemia. Study-wide findings and caveats: Every T-cell large granular lymphocyte leukemia patient had at least one immunodominant TCR beta clonotype.

Their target antigens are unknown. Measured with immunoSEQ multiplex PCR; TCRdb has only the in-frame clones, and not every one. Of more than 2,500 clones listed, roughly 41% are singletons. Sequenced input: peripheral blood mononuclear cells. The receptors originated from a man between 45 and 60 years old with T-cell large granular lymphocyte leukemia. Some clones in this sample may be carry-over from other donors' samples.

This CDR3 is CASSSSTGNYGYTF. The CDR3 region has the DNA TGCGCCAGCAGCTCCTCCACAGGGAACTATGGCTACACCTTC. This chain joins TRBV5-1 and TRBJ1-2; D possibly corresponds to TRBD1 (6 bases). The CDR3 length is 14 residues. The V end lost 3 bases, the J end lost 2 bases, and 11 bases lay between the germline ends. From germline, CDR1 is SGHRS and CDR2 YFSETQ.

V gene TRBV18 combines with J gene TRBJ1-3, with 7 bases that match TRBD1. The CDR3 has 15 amino acids. V dropped 6 bases and J dropped 4; count of bases not matched to a gene: 9. Germline CDR1 reads KGHSH; CDR2 reads LQKENI. The CDR3, as DNA: TGTGCCAGCTCGCATACAGGGGCGGCCGGAAACACCATATATTTT. Encoded protein: CASSHTGAAGNTIYF.

The chain couples TRBV12-5 to TRBJ1-2; D is possibly TRBD1 (5 bases). Germline CDR1 reads LGHNT; CDR2 reads FRNRAP. The CDR3 consists of 15 residues. Trimming stripped 4 bases from V and 3 bases from J, with 15 bases between. This CDR3 reads CASGSRQGVHYGYTF. CDR3 nucleotide sequence: TGTGCTAGTGGTTCCCGGCAGGGTGTTCACTATGGCTACACCTTC.

The chain recombines TRBV2 with TRBJ2-7; 7 bases align to TRBD2. V lost 7 bases, J lost 9 bases, and 6 bases stayed unmatched. CDR3 length: 11 residues. Germline V CDR1 and CDR2: SNHLY, FYNNEI. The CDR3 sequence is CASNDGGRQYF. Here the CDR3 DNA reads TGTGCCAGCAACGACGGGGGGAGGCAGTACTTC.

This sequence joins TRBV5-6 and TRBJ2-7; TRBD1 agrees at 7 bases. CDR3 length: 15 amino acids. The J segment lost 1 base and the V segment lost 4 bases, leaving 8 bases of the junction unmatched. Germline CDR1 is SGHDT and CDR2 is YYEEEE. The CDR3 region has the DNA TGTGCCAGCAGCCCCGTGAGGGGGCGATCCTACGAGCAGTACTTC. Residues: CASSPVRGRSYEQYF.

This chain connects TRBV12-5 to TRBJ2-5; 7 bases map to TRBD2. Looked up from germline, CDR1 is LGHNT and CDR2 is FRNRAP. The CDR3 covers 14 residues. After removal of 1 base from V and 5 bases from J, the junction contained 4 bases not matched to a gene. This CDR3 reads CASGLAIGGETQYF. In nucleotides, the CDR3 is TGTGCTAGTGGTTTGGCCATCGGGGGGGAGACCCAGTACTTC.

This clone is labeled as medium-sized. Written as DNA, the CDR3 is TGTGCCAGCAGTTACAGTTTTAGCAATCAGCCCCAGCATTTT. The encoded protein is CASSYSFSNQPQHF. The chain uses TRBV6-5 and TRBJ1-5; no clear D. Per germline, CDR1 MNHEY and CDR2 SVGAGI. This CDR3 has 14 residues. Trimming shortened V by 2 bases and J by 0 bases, and 5 bases separated the two germline ends.

The rearrangement joins TRBV5-1 to TRBJ2-3; D might be TRBD1 (6 bases). CDR1 SGHRS and CDR2 YFSETQ come from the germline V gene. V was clipped by 2 bases and J by 8 bases, with 12 bases between them. The CDR3 has 13 amino acids. The CDR3 nucleotides read TGCGCCAGCAGCTTCTTTCAGGGGTTTACGCAGTATTTT. Translating gives CASSFFQGFTQYF.

This clone was recorded a few times. J is TRBJ2-7 and V is TRBV5-1; either TRBD1 or TRBD2 may supply D (5 bases each). Germline CDR1 reads SGHRS; CDR2 reads YFSETQ. Trimming shortened V by 0 bases and J by 5 bases, and 12 bases separated the two germline ends. This CDR3 contains 14 residues. CDR3 coding DNA: TGCGCCAGCAGCTTGGGAGGGGTGGTCGACGAGCAGTACTTC. Translated: CASSLGGVVDEQYF.

This clone was seen more than once but under ten times. The rearrangement joins TRBV18 to TRBJ1-6; 9 bases are shared with TRBD1. The CDR3 has 17 amino acids. CDR1 and CDR2 (germline): KGHSH, LQKENI. J lost 8 bases, V lost 5 bases, and 13 bases had no gene match. The chain's CDR3 is CASSSRSMGQGHSPLHF. Written as DNA, the CDR3 is TGTGCCAGCTCATCGCGCTCGATGGGACAGGGTCATTCACCCCTCCACTTT.

This clone occurred a few times. Other DNA sequences from this sample encode an identical CDR3 as well. The rearrangement uses TRBV18 and TRBJ1-5; the match to TRBD1 covers 8 bases. The CDR3 loop spans 15 amino acids. Germline V gene data show CDR1 as KGHSH and CDR2 as LQKENI. Trimming at V came to 6 bases and at J to 2 bases, leaving 6 bases not matched to a gene. The CDR3 DNA reads TGTGCCAGCTCGCCTGACAGGGGTGGCAATCAGCCCCAGCATTTT. This codes for CASSPDRGGNQPQHF.

The V call is TRBV5-4, the J call TRBJ2-7, with TRBD2 as a possible D gene (6 bases). V was cut by 2 bases and J by 2 bases, with 11 bases left in between. The germline CDR1 and CDR2 sequences are SGHNT and YYREEE (reference sequence). The CDR3 is made up of 14 amino acids. The CDR3 sequence: CASSFGLKTYEQYF. The DNA of the CDR3 is TGTGCCAGCAGCTTCGGACTAAAGACCTACGAGCAGTACTTC.

V usage is TRBV12-5 and J usage is TRBJ2-7; D not certain. V was pared by 1 base and J by 3 bases, with 10 bases between. Germline CDR1 reads LGHNT; CDR2 reads FRNRAP. This CDR3 spans 14 amino acids. The CDR3 region has the DNA TGTGCTAGTGGTTTGGACAGCTTTGTCTACGAGCAGTACTTC. Translating it yields CASGLDSFVYEQYF. The variable domain in full, completed from reference TRBV12-5 and TRBJ2-7, reads DARVTQTPRHKVTEMGQEVTMRCQPILGHNTVFWYRQTMMQGLELLAYFRNRAPLDDSGMPKDRFSAEMPDATLATLKIQPSEPRDSAVYFCASGLDSFVYEQYFGPGTRLTVT.

This clone was seen only a few times. This chain links TRBV9 with TRBJ1-1; 7 nucleotides line up with TRBD1. Germline V gene sequence: CDR1 SGDLS, CDR2 YYNGEE. The CDR3 runs to 12 residues. V gave up 2 bases and J gave up 8 bases; unmatched junction bases: 3. As DNA, the CDR3 is TGTGCCAGCAGCGTCGGGACAGACGAAGCTTTCTTT. It specifies CASSVGTDEAFF.

This clone qualifies as medium-sized. The gene calls are TRBV19 and TRBJ2-1; a possible D gene is TRBD2 (7 bases). From germline, CDR1 is LNHDA and CDR2 SQIVND (reference sequence). The V and J ends lost 3 bases and 5 bases respectively, with 11 bases between them. The CDR3 consists of 14 residues. The CDR3 region has the DNA TGTGCCAGTAGTATTGGCGGGGGCCACAATGAGCAGTTCTTC. Its protein product is CASSIGGGHNEQFF. Full variable domain (missing parts from reference TRBV19 and TRBJ2-1): DGGITQSPKYLFRKEGQNVTLSCEQNLNHDAMYWYRQDPGQGLRLIYYSQIVNDFQKGDIAEGYSVSREKKESFPLTVTSAQKNPTAFYLCASSIGGGHNEQFFGPGTRLTVL.

The V gene is TRBV7-9, the J gene TRBJ2-4; TRBD1 agrees at 8 bases. Per the germline V gene, CDR1 is SEHNR and CDR2 is FQNEAQ (reference sequence). This CDR3 comprises 15 residues. The J segment lost 8 bases and the V segment lost 5 bases, leaving 11 bases of the junction unmatched. The CDR3 region is CASSPWDRLGDIQYF. The CDR3 DNA sequence: TGTGCCAGCAGCCCATGGGACAGGCTGGGAGACATTCAGTACTTC.

This clone came up a few times. This rearrangement joins TRBV7-2 to TRBJ2-7, with TRBD2 matching 10 bases. CDR3 size: 14 residues. V lost 4 bases to trimming and J lost 4 bases; unmatched junction nucleotides: 4. Germline V gene data show CDR1 as SGHTA and CDR2 as FQGNSA. DNA for the CDR3: TGTGCCAGCAGCTGGAGCGGGAGGGCTTACGAGCAGTACTTC. Translating it yields CASSWSGRAYEQYF.

V gene TRBV4-3 combines with J gene TRBJ2-1; D is unclear. Germline V gene sequence: CDR1 LGHNA, CDR2 YSLEER. Trimming cost V 4 bases and J 5 bases, with 12 bases left between them. This CDR3 region has 14 residues. DNA for the CDR3: TGCGCCAGCAGCCCCTGGACGAAACACAATGAGCAGTTCTTC. Translating gives CASSPWTKHNEQFF.